A selection of T cell receptor beta chains follows, all from one sample in a study of OX40 agonist ivuxolimab in advanced cancers. This table comes from immunoSEQ multiplex PCR, and its TCRdb copy is limited to in-frame clones, with some not included. This sample carries about 83,000 clones, under 90% of them seen once, and the ten largest clones take approximately 2%. Material: CD4+ or CD8+ T cells sorted from blood, obtained in a trial of the OX40 agonist ivuxolimab. The receptors here all came from an adult with an advanced solid tumor such as melanoma, head and neck, liver or kidney cancer. CDR3s leave out the opening cysteine and the closing phenylalanine or tryptophan. The D gene is left open where the match is weak. A clone size is listed for some rows: how often the clone was seen (once, few, many), or a class if it is expanded.

- | TRBJ1-1 | TRBV28 | few | 10 | ASRIFNTEAF
TRBD2 | TRBJ2-5 | TRBV6-1 | - | 14 | ASSEALAGGVETQY
TRBD1 | TRBJ2-5 | TRBV18 | few | 12 | ASSLNRGQETQY
TRBD1 | TRBJ1-1 | TRBV27 | - | 12 | ASSTMTGRTEAF
TRBD2 | TRBJ2-7 | TRBV18 | - | 13 | ASSQNEVGGSEQY
- | TRBJ2-3 | TRBV7-2 | - | 11 | ASSLVIPDTQY
- | TRBJ1-1 | TRBV5-1 | - | 13 | ASSLGGGPRTEAF
TRBD2 | TRBJ2-3 | TRBV11-3 | - | 11 | ASSPRSGGSQY
- | TRBJ1-1 | TRBV5-1 | once | 11 | ASSLGTTSEAF
- | TRBJ1-6 | TRBV9 | few | 12 | ASSAGPINSPLH
- | TRBJ2-3 | TRBV6-1 | - | 13 | ASTYGANPTDTQY